This T cell receptor (beta chain) was obtained from a study of blood T cell repertoires in COVID-19. Turning to the study itself: Material from acute and convalescent COVID-19 was sourced from the United States, Italy and Spain.

In the original processing: Reference gene primer amplification in the assay estimated nucleated cell counts. Generated by immunoSEQ multiplex PCR, the TCRdb table keeps only in-frame clones and is missing some. V and J calls and clone size are given by that table; D and trimming were obtained from the DNA. The table shows fewer than 250,000 clones, with under 90% occurring only once. This clone was seen only once. V shed 4 bases and J 4 bases; nucleotides not matched to a gene: 2. This CDR3 comprises 14 residues. The germline V gene has CDR1 SNHLY and CDR2 FYNNEI. The chain has TRBV2 and TRBJ1-2, with 11 bases matching TRBD1. Sequenced input: peripheral blood. The receptor was isolated from a woman in her thirties or forties with active or convalescent COVID-19. Here the CDR3 reads CASSGGQGGYGYTF. CDR3 sequence (DNA): TGTGCCAGCAGTGGGGGACAGGGGGGCTATGGCTACACCTTC.